This is a list of T cell receptor beta chains from one sample in a study of cytomegalovirus exposure and HLA in healthy donors. Data came from immunoSEQ multiplex PCR; TCRdb stores just in-frame clones and leaves some out. The profile shows approximately 200,000 clones, roughly four fifths of them singletons. Sequenced material: PBMCs. Source of these receptors: a girl aged 5-17 years in good health and CMV-seronegative. Each CDR3 is given with its conserved first and last residue. The order of the fields is CDR3 DNA, CDR3 protein, D gene, V gene, J gene, clone size. The D gene is left open where the match is weak. Only some rows state a clone size, as once, few, many or a class for expanded clones.

TGTGCCTGGAGTGCCGGGACAGGGACTAACTATGGCTACACCTTC	CAWSAGTGTNYGYTF	TRBD1	TRBV30	TRBJ1-2	few
TGCAGCGTTTCATCTGGAAACACCATATATTTT	CSVSSGNTIYF	.	TRBV29-1	TRBJ1-3	once
TGTGCCAGCAGCAAGACAGGGGGAGCCTACAATGAGCAGTTCTTC	CASSKTGGAYNEQFF	TRBD1	TRBV7-9	TRBJ2-1	few
TGCGCCAGCACGTCTTCTTTATCGGGGGACACCATATATTTT	CASTSSLSGDTIYF	.	TRBV5-1	TRBJ1-3	.
TGTGCCAGCAGCCCGGGACAGACCTACGAGCAGTACTTC	CASSPGQTYEQYF	TRBD1	TRBV6-6	TRBJ2-7	.
TGTGCCAGCAGCTTAGGTATCCAGTCAGGGCAGCATTTT	CASSLGIQSGQHF	.	TRBV7-2	TRBJ1-5	.
TGTGCCAGCAGCCCCAAAGGACTAGCCCCCTACGAGCAGTACTTC	CASSPKGLAPYEQYF	TRBD2	TRBV7-9	TRBJ2-7	.
TGTGCCAGCAGTTCCTACAGGAATCATGGAAACACCATATATTTT	CASSSYRNHGNTIYF	.	TRBV27	TRBJ1-3	once
TGTGCCATCAGAAGCCCCCCTCCCGCAGATACGCAGTATTTT	CAIRSPPPADTQYF	.	TRBV10-3	TRBJ2-3	.
TGTGCCAGCAGCTCACCCAGGCAGGCGGGGCCCCAAGAGACCCAGTACTTC	CASSSPRQAGPQETQYF	.	TRBV5-5	TRBJ2-5	.